Below, one TCR beta chain is given with its context. This entry comes from a study of cytomegalovirus exposure and HLA in healthy donors. The PCR made use of 60 Vbeta and 13 Jbeta primers. Data came from immunoSEQ multiplex PCR; TCRdb stores just in-frame clones and leaves some out. The data show some 130,000 clones, about 80% seen once. The CDR3 loop spans 14 amino acids. Trimming shortened V by 2 bases and J by 0 bases, and 6 bases separated the two germline ends. Germline assignment: CDR1 KGHSY and CDR2 FQNENV. The receptor comes from a middle-aged woman in good health and CMV-seronegative. Sequencing was done on a sample of PBMCs. This chain connects TRBV16 to TRBJ2-3; D unclear. CDR3 bases: TGTGCCAGCAGCCAACAGGCTAGCACAGATACGCAGTATTTT. Translated, it gives CASSQQASTDTQYF.